This T cell receptor beta chain was recorded in a study of control samples from healthy donors and cancer patients. Sequencing used immunoSEQ multiplex PCR; TCRdb keeps in-frame clones, though not all of them. The table has roughly 190,000 clones, roughly nine tenths seen once. The CDR3 consists of 12 residues. Trimming removed 0 bases from V and 8 bases from J, with 7 bases in between. Germline V gene lookup returns CDR1 MNHEY and CDR2 SMNVEV (reference sequence). The V call is TRBV27, the J call TRBJ1-2; D ambiguous. The specimen was blood. This TCR came from a woman in her 30s in good health. CDR3 region: CASSLSGVGYTF. CDR3 coding DNA: TGTGCCAGCAGTTTATCAGGAGTAGGCTACACCTTC.